This is a list of T cell receptor beta chains from one sample in a study of OX40 agonist ivuxolimab in advanced cancers. Generated by immunoSEQ multiplex PCR, the TCRdb table keeps only in-frame clones and is missing some. Of around 55,000 clones listed, roughly nine tenths are singletons. The sample was CD4+ or CD8+ T cells sorted from blood, taken in a trial of the OX40 agonist ivuxolimab. These receptors originate from an adult with an advanced solid tumor such as melanoma, head and neck, liver or kidney cancer. Each CDR3 is given with its conserved first and last residue. D genes are given only for firm matches. Some rows mark clone size as missing; the rest say once, few, many or name a class of expanded clone.

j_call cdr3_length d_call v_call clone_size cdr3_nt cdr3_aa
TRBJ1-1 15 . TRBV19 . TGTGCCAGTAGCCCCCGGGCAGCCCTGAACACTGAAGCTTTCTTT CASSPRAALNTEAFF
TRBJ2-1 16 TRBD1 TRBV5-1 . TGCGCCAGCAGCCCATCTTTGACAGGGCAATACAATGAGCAGTTCTTC CASSPSLTGQYNEQFF
TRBJ2-2 18 . TRBV11-3 few TGTGCCAGCAGCTCCTCCTACCTCAGTGGGAGGCGCACCGGGGAGCTGTTTTTT CASSSSYLSGRRTGELFF
TRBJ1-2 14 . TRBV28 . TGTGCCAGCAGTTTTATGGGGGTCGACTATGGCTACACCTTC CASSFMGVDYGYTF
TRBJ2-2 20 TRBD2 TRBV5-3 . TGTGCCAGAAGCACCGGACTAGTTGCCACCCCTGACCCGAACACCGGGGAGCTGTTTTTT CARSTGLVATPDPNTGELFF
TRBJ1-2 11 . TRBV19 once TGTGCCAGTACCGTAGGCAGTGGCTACACCTTC CASTVGSGYTF
TRBJ2-1 15 TRBD2 TRBV29-1 . TGCAGCGTCCCTAGCGGGGGAAGCTCCTACAATGAGCAGTTCTTC CSVPSGGSSYNEQFF
TRBJ2-7 14 . TRBV27 . TGTGCCAGCAGTTTCAGGGGGGAAACCTACGAGCAGTACTTC CASSFRGETYEQYF
TRBJ1-6 14 . TRBV4-2 . TGTGCCAGCAGCCAAGATACGGAGAATTCACCCCTCCACTTT CASSQDTENSPLHF
TRBJ2-3 14 . TRBV28 . TGTGCCAGCAGTCCCTTTAGCGACACAGATACGCAGTATTTT CASSPFSDTDTQYF
TRBJ2-1 16 TRBD2 TRBV10-3 . TGTGCCATCGGGCCCCAACTAGCGGGAGCCATCAATGAGCAGTTCTTC CAIGPQLAGAINEQFF